These 17 T cell receptor beta chains share one sample of origin, sequenced in a study of blood T cell repertoires in COVID-19. Data came from immunoSEQ multiplex PCR; TCRdb stores just in-frame clones and leaves some out. The sample includes 300,000 to 350,000 clones, around 87% of them seen just once. Sequencing input: peripheral blood. Receptor source: a woman between 35 and 50 years old with COVID-19, enrolled during active disease.

CDR3 in amino acids: CASSPGAGYGYTF. Written as DNA, the CDR3 is TGTGCCAGCAGCCCAGGGGCGGGCTATGGCTACACCTTC. This chain connects TRBV27 to TRBJ1-2; the D gene is possibly TRBD1 (6 bases). The V gene's germline CDR1 is MNHEY and CDR2 SMNVEV (reference sequence). The V end was cut by 6 bases, the J end by 4 bases, with 12 bases between. The CDR3 consists of 13 residues.

V and J are TRBV28 and TRBJ1-6; 7 bases agree with TRBD1. The CDR3 covers 17 residues. The V segment lost 5 bases and the J segment 0 bases; nucleotides outside the gene matches: 7. From germline, CDR1 is MDHEN and CDR2 SYDVKM. The DNA of the CDR3 is TGTGCCAGCAGTACCGGGACAGCAAGCTCCTATAATTCACCCCTCCACTTT. This codes for CASSTGTASSYNSPLHF.

In DNA form, the CDR3 reads TGTGCCAGCTCACCACGCCAGTCCACCGAGCAGTACTTC. It translates to CASSPRQSTEQYF. The J gene is TRBJ2-7, the V gene TRBV18; D gene unclear. This CDR3 region has 13 residues. Trimming took off 1 base at V and 6 bases at J, with 10 bases between the two ends. Germline CDR1 and CDR2: KGHSH and LQKENI.

This chain connects TRBV5-3 to TRBJ2-3; the D gene is possibly TRBD2 (5 bases). TRBV5-3 is treated as an ORF (open reading frame) with a function not yet certain. The V end lost 1 base, the J end lost 1 base, and 10 bases lay between the germline ends. The CDR3 extends over 15 amino acids. CDR3 bases: TGTGCCAGAAGCTTGTCAACCGGGGGCACAGATACGCAGTATTTT. This sequence encodes CARSLSTGGTDTQYF.

V gene TRBV11-2 combines with J gene TRBJ2-1; 8 bases map to TRBD2. The CDR3 consists of 16 residues. With V trimmed by 5 bases and J by 4 bases, 10 bases remained unmatched. Germline CDR1 is SGHAT and CDR2 is FQNNGV. The chain's CDR3 is CASSSRGGGNYNEQFF. As DNA, the CDR3 is TGTGCCAGCAGCAGTCGGGGGGGAGGAAATTACAATGAGCAGTTCTTC.

The rearrangement joins TRBV7-2 to TRBJ1-5; D unclear. This CDR3 comprises 13 residues. Germline assignment: CDR1 SGHTA and CDR2 FQGNSA. V lost 5 bases to trimming and J lost 1 base, with 6 bases between them. DNA for the CDR3: TGTGCCAGCAGCACGGGAAGCAATCAGCCCCAGCATTTT. Amino acids: CASSTGSNQPQHF.

The V call is TRBV30, the J call TRBJ1-2; D gene ambiguous. V was cut by 3 bases and J by 3 bases, with 11 bases left in between. Germline V CDR1 and CDR2: GTSNPN, SVGIG (reference sequence). The CDR3 runs to 13 residues. CDR3 sequence (DNA): TGTGCCTGGAGGTCCCCGGGGTACTATGGCTACACCTTC. Protein sequence: CAWRSPGYYGYTF.

This chain joins TRBV5-1 and TRBJ2-3; 7 bases are a match to TRBD2. With 5 bases clipped from V and 6 bases from J, the junction kept 9 bases outside the gene matches. The CDR3 is made up of 14 amino acids. Germline V gene lookup returns CDR1 SGHRS and CDR2 YFSETQ. CDR3 coding DNA: TGCGCCAGCAGACAGAGCCTAGCGGTCGATACGCAGTATTTT. Its translation is CASRQSLAVDTQYF.

The rearrangement links TRBV7-9 to TRBJ2-7; D remains ambiguous. The CDR3 contains 12 residues. Germline assignment: CDR1 SEHNR and CDR2 FQNEAQ (reference sequence). V lost 5 bases, J lost 3 bases, and 8 bases lay in between. In nucleotides, the CDR3 is TGTGCCAGCAGCCCGTCCGGCTACGAGCAGTACTTC. This codes for CASSPSGYEQYF.

This chain joins TRBV28 and TRBJ2-7, with 11 nucleotides matching TRBD1. Germline V gene lookup returns CDR1 MDHEN and CDR2 SYDVKM. The CDR3 has 17 amino acids. The V segment lost 3 bases and the J segment 5 bases; nucleotides outside the gene matches: 12. CDR3 residues: CASSLHPRTGGTDEQYF. The DNA of the CDR3 is TGTGCCAGCAGTTTGCACCCCAGGACAGGGGGCACGGACGAGCAGTACTTC.

The J gene is TRBJ2-1, the V gene TRBV7-3, with 11 bases identical to TRBD2. V was pared by 5 bases and J by 2 bases, with 8 bases of the junction left unmatched. The CDR3 loop spans 17 amino acids. Germline CDR1 and CDR2: SGHTA and FQGTGA. The CDR3: CASSPTGTSGPYNEQFF. In DNA, the CDR3 is TGTGCCAGCAGCCCAACCGGGACTAGCGGACCCTACAATGAGCAGTTCTTC.

The chain joins TRBV30 to TRBJ2-1; D remains ambiguous. This CDR3 has 14 residues. Trimming stripped 1 base from V and 4 bases from J, with 11 bases between. In germline, CDR1 is GTSNPN, CDR2 SVGIG (reference sequence). The CDR3 coding sequence is TGTGCCTGGAGTGAAACCCCGAGGTACAATGAGCAGTTCTTC. Protein sequence: CAWSETPRYNEQFF.

This chain connects TRBV5-1 to TRBJ1-4; 7 bases are a match to TRBD1. Germline values: CDR1 SGHRS, CDR2 YFSETQ. The length of the CDR3 is 16 residues. Losses at the gene ends were 2 bases for V and 2 bases for J; bases not matched to a gene: 6. The CDR3 spells CASSLKGAATNEKLFF. The DNA of the CDR3 is TGCGCCAGCAGCTTAAAGGGGGCAGCGACTAATGAAAAACTGTTTTTT.

This chain connects TRBV6-5 to TRBJ1-4, with D perhaps matching TRBD1 (6 bases). V gave up 6 bases and J gave up 4 bases, with 12 bases separating them. This CDR3 spans 14 amino acids. Germline CDR1 reads MNHEY; CDR2 reads SVGAGI. CDR3 amino acids: CASSRGQNNEKLFF. The CDR3 DNA sequence: TGTGCCAGCAGCCGCGGACAGAATAATGAAAAACTGTTTTTT.

The rearrangement joins TRBV7-8 to TRBJ2-7, with a tentative D call TRBD2 (5 bases). The V end lost 1 base, the J end lost 0 bases, and 16 bases lay between the germline ends. CDR3 length: 17 residues. In germline, CDR1 is SGHVS, CDR2 FQNEAQ. CDR3 in DNA: TGTGCCAGCAGCTTAGAGGGTCGAGGGCTCCTCTCCTACGAGCAGTACTTC. Translating it yields CASSLEGRGLLSYEQYF.

The chain recombines TRBV28 with TRBJ1-5, with 7 bases lining up with TRBD1. Germline V lookup: CDR1 MDHEN, CDR2 SYDVKM. After removal of 5 bases from V and 8 bases from J, the junction contained 9 bases not matched to a gene. CDR3 size: 14 residues. Here the CDR3 DNA reads TGTGCCAGCAGTCTACCGCAGGGGGGTAAGCCCCAGCATTTT. Residues: CASSLPQGGKPQHF.

The chain recombines TRBV28 with TRBJ2-7, with 11 nucleotides matching TRBD2. Germline loops: CDR1 MDHEN, CDR2 SYDVKM. The CDR3 covers 16 residues. With 2 bases clipped from V and 3 bases from J, the junction kept 6 bases outside the gene matches. This CDR3 reads CASSLSLAGGRYEQYF. The DNA for the CDR3 is TGTGCCAGCAGTTTAAGTCTAGCGGGGGGCCGCTACGAGCAGTACTTC.